This TCR beta chain is drawn from a study of CD8 T cells in ankylosing spondylitis. General study results and limits: Disease-linked clones proved CD8+ and comparatively uncommon in peripheral blood. Ankylosing spondylitis blood appeared to carry a characteristic TCR beta motif of seven to nine highly homologous variants. Existing reports had already noted some motif variants in reactive arthritis synovial fluid and blood.

On this clonotype: What it binds is unknown.

Libraries for TCR beta were made by quantitative 5'-RACE with molecular barcodes. Each CDR3 protein gets one entry after TCRdb re-called the 5' RACE reads with MiXCR. The sample lists almost 250,000 distinct CDR3 sequences, roughly a third seen once, with approximately 4.6% in the top ten. Per germline, CDR1 SGHRS and CDR2 YFSETQ. The CDR3 length is 15 residues. With 3 bases removed from V and 7 bases from J, the gap between germline ends came to 17 bases. This clonotype originated in a male donor with ankylosing spondylitis or in good health (not recorded which). Sequencing used blood, either unsorted or a sorted T cell fraction (not recorded which). The chain combines TRBV5-1 with TRBJ2-1, with a tentative D call TRBD1 (6 bases). The CDR3, as DNA: TGCGCCAGCAGCTGGCAGGGGAAATACGCGAATGAGCAGTTCTTC. The encoded protein is CASSWQGKYANEQFF. Together with reference TRBV5-1 and TRBJ2-1, the CDR3 gives the full variable domain: KAGVTQTPRYLIKTRGQQVTLSCSPISGHRSVSWYQQTPGQGLQFLFEYFSETQRNKGNFPGRFSGRQFSNSRSEMNVSTLELGDSALYLCASSWQGKYANEQFFGPGTRLTVL.